Listed here are 5 T cell receptor beta chains from one sample, sequenced in a study of blood T cell repertoires in COVID-19. Profiling relied on immunoSEQ multiplex PCR, and the TCRdb table lists in-frame clones only, not all of them. The profile covers around 140,000 clones, with around 80% appearing a single time and 9.5% to 13% taken by the ten largest. The sequenced sample consisted of peripheral blood. The receptors were gathered from a man aged 55 to 70 with active or convalescent COVID-19.

The chain employs TRBV6-2 or TRBV6-3 and TRBJ1-5, with 9 bases identical to TRBD1. Germline-derived CDR1 and CDR2 are MNHEY and SVGEGT. J lost 7 bases, V lost 2 bases, and 9 bases had no gene match. The CDR3 length is 16 residues. In DNA, the CDR3 is TGTGCCAGCAGTTACCTCACAGGGGGCTGGGACCAGCCCCAGCATTTT. This translates into CASSYLTGGWDQPQHF.

This chain joins TRBV29-1 and TRBJ1-1; no reliable D call. With 3 bases removed from V and 4 bases from J, the gap between germline ends came to 12 bases. The germline V gene has CDR1 SQVTM and CDR2 ANQGSEA. CDR3 length equals 13 residues. The CDR3 reads CSVEEGVGTEAFF. Here the CDR3 DNA reads TGCAGCGTTGAGGAGGGAGTAGGCACTGAAGCTTTCTTT.

The genes are TRBV5-4 and TRBJ2-5; 10 bases agree with TRBD2. The CDR3 totals 15 residues. The V gene end was trimmed by 2 bases and the J gene end by 5 bases; junction bases not matched to a gene: 6. Germline CDR1 SGHNT, CDR2 YYREEE (reference sequence). Here the CDR3 DNA reads TGTGCCAGCAGCTTAGGTGGGACTAGCGTTGAGACCCAGTACTTC. This translates into CASSLGGTSVETQYF.

V usage is TRBV9 and J usage is TRBJ2-1; D may be TRBD1 (6 bases). Germline V gene data show CDR1 as SGDLS and CDR2 as YYNGEE. Trimming took 1 base from V and 0 from J, leaving 11 bases between them. The length of the CDR3 is 16 residues. Here the CDR3 DNA reads TGTGCCAGCAGCGTAACCACAGGGATCTCCTACAATGAGCAGTTCTTC. Amino acid sequence: CASSVTTGISYNEQFF. Together with reference TRBV9 and TRBJ2-1, the CDR3 gives the full variable domain: DSGVTQTPKHLITATGQRVTLRCSPRSGDLSVYWYQQSLDQGLQFLIQYYNGEERAKGNILERFSAQQFPDLHSELNLSSLELGDSALYFCASSVTTGISYNEQFFGPGTRLTVL.

The V gene is TRBV5-1, the J gene TRBJ2-3; the match to TRBD2 covers 13 bases. This CDR3 region has 16 residues. Germline assignment: CDR1 SGHRS and CDR2 YFSETQ. The junction had 4 bases not matched to a gene; V was cut back by 4 bases and J by 2 bases. CDR3 sequence: CASSQTSGGTTDTQYF. The CDR3 DNA sequence: TGCGCCAGCAGCCAGACTAGCGGGGGGACCACAGATACGCAGTATTTT.